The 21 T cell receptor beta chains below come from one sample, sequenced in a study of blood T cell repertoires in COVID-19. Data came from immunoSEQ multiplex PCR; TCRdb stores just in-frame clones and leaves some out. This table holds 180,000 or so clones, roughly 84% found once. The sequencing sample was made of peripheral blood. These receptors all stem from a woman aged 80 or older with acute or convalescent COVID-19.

The CDR3 sequence is CASSPTGAPLNTEAFF. The CDR3, as DNA: TGTGCCAGCAGCCCCACTGGGGCGCCTTTGAACACTGAAGCTTTCTTT. The chain links TRBV3-1 (or the pseudogene TRBV3-2) to TRBJ1-1; D perhaps matches TRBD1 (5 bases). Germline V gene data show CDR1 as LGHDT and CDR2 as YNNKEL (reference sequence). Trimming removed 4 bases at V and 0 bases at J, with 15 bases between. The length of the CDR3 is 16 residues.

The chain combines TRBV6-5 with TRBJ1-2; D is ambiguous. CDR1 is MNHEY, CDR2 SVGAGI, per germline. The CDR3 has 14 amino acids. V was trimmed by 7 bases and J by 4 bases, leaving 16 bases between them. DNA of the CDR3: TGTGCCAGCACCCGACACGGTGTTGGCTATGGCTACACCTTC. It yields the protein CASTRHGVGYGYTF.

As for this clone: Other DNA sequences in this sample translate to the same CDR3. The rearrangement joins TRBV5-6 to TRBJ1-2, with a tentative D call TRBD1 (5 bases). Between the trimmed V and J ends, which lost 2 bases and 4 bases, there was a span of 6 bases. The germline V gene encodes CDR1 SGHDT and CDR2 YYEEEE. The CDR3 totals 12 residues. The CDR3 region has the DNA TGTGCCAGCAGCTTAGACAGCTATGGCTACACCTTC. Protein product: CASSLDSYGYTF.

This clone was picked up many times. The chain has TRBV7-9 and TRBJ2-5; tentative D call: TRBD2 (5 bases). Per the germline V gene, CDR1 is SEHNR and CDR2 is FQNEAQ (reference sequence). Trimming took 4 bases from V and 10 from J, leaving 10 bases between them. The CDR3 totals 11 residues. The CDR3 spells CASSSLAGQYF. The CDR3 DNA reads TGTGCCAGCAGCTCTCTGGCGGGCCAGTACTTC.

This CDR3 reads CASTWARNEKLFF. CDR3 bases: TGCGCCAGCACCTGGGCGCGTAATGAAAAACTGTTTTTT. The chain employs TRBV5-1 and TRBJ1-4; D remains ambiguous. V was cut by 6 bases and J by 4 bases, with 10 bases left in between. CDR1 SGHRS and CDR2 YFSETQ come from the germline V gene. CDR3 length: 13 amino acids.

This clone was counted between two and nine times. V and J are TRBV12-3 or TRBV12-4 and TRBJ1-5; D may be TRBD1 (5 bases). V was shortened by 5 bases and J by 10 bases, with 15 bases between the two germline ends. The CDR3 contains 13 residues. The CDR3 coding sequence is TGTGCCAGCAGTCCCCTATTGACAGCCCCCCAGCATTTT. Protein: CASSPLLTAPQHF.

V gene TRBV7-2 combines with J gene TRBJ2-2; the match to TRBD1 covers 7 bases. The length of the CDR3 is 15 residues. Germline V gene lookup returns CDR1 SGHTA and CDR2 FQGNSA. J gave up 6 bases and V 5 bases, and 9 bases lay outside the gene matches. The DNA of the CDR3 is TGTGCCAGCAGCCCTAGGACAGGCATTGCCGGGGAGCTGTTTTTT. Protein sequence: CASSPRTGIAGELFF.

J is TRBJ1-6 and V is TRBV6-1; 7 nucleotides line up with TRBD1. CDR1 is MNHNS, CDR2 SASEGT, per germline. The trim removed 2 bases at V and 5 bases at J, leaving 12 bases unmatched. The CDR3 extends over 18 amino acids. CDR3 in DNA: TGTGCCAGCAGTGAAACAGCCCAGGGGGGACCACATAATTCACCCCTCCACTTT. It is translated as CASSETAQGGPHNSPLHF.

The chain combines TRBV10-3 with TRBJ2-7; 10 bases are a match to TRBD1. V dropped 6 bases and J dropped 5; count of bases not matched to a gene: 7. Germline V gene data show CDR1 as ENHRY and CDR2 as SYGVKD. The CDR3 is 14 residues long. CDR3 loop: CAISPGTGVHEQYF. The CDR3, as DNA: TGTGCCATCAGCCCGGGGACAGGGGTCCACGAGCAGTACTTC.

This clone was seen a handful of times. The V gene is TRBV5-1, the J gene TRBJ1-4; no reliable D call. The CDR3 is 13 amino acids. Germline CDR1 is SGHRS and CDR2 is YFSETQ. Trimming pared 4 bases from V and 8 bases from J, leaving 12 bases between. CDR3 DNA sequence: TGCGCCAGCAGCGCGGTAGGTAGGGAAAAACTGTTTTTT. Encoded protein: CASSAVGREKLFF.

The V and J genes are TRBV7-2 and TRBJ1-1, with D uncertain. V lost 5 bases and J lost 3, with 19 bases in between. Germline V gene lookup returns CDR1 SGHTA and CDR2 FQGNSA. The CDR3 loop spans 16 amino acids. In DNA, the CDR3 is TGTGCCAGCAGCCCCCGATGGGCATCCTTACACACTGAAGCTTTCTTT. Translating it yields CASSPRWASLHTEAFF.

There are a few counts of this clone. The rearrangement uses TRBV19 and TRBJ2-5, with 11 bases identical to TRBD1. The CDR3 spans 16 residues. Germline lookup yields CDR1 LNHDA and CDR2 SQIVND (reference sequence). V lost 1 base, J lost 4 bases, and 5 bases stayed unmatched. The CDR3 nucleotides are TGTGCCAGTAGTATAGGAGGGACAGGGGGTTTAGAGACCCAGTACTTC. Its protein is CASSIGGTGGLETQYF.

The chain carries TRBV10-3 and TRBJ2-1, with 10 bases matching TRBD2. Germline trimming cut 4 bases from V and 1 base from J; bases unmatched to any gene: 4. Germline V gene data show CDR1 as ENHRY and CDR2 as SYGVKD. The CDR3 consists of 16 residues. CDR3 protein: CAISGVTSGSYNEQFF. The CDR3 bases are TGTGCCATCAGTGGTGTGACTAGCGGGTCCTACAATGAGCAGTTCTTC.

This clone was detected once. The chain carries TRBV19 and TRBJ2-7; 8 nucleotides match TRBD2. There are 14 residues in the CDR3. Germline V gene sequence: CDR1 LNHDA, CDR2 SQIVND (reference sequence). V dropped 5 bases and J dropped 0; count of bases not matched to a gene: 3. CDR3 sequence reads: CASSRAGASYEQYF. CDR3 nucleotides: TGTGCCAGTAGTCGAGCGGGGGCCTCCTACGAGCAGTACTTC.

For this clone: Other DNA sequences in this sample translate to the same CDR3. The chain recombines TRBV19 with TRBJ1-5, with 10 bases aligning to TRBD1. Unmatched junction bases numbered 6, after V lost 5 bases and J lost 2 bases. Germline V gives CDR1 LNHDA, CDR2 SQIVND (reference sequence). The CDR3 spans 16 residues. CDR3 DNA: TGTGCCAGTAGTTCTAGACAGGGGGCCGGCAATCAGCCCCAGCATTTT. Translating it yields CASSSRQGAGNQPQHF.

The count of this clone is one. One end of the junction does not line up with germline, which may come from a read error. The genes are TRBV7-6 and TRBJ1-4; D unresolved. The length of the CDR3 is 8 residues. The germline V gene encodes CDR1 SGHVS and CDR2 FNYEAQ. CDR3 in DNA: TGTGCCAGCAGCTCGGGTCTTTTT. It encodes CASSSGLF. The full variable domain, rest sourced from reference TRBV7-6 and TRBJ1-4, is GAGVSQSPRYKVTKRGQDVALRCDPISGHVSLYWYRQALGQGPEFLTYFNYEAQQDKSGLPNDRFSAERPEGSISTLTIQRTEQRDSAMYRCASSSGLFGSGTQLSVL.

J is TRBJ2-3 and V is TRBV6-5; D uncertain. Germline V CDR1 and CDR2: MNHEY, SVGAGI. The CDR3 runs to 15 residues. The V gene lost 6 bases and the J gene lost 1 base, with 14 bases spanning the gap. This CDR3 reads CASRDLVTGTDTQYF. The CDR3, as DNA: TGTGCCAGCAGAGATCTCGTAACTGGCACAGATACGCAGTATTTT.

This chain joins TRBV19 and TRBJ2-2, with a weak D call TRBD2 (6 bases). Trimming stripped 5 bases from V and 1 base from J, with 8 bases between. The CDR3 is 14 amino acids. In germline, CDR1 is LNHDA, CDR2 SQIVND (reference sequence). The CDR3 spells CASSVGGNTGELFF. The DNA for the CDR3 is TGTGCCAGTAGTGTCGGGGGGAACACCGGGGAGCTGTTTTTT.

CDR3 protein: CASSLYGTSAYEQYF. The CDR3 DNA reads as TGTGCCAGCAGCTTGTACGGGACTAGCGCCTACGAGCAGTACTTC. The V call is TRBV5-6, the J call TRBJ2-7; TRBD2 agrees at 10 bases. This CDR3 is 15 amino acids long. CDR1 and CDR2 (germline): SGHDT, YYEEEE. J lost 2 bases, V lost 1 base, and 3 bases had no gene match.

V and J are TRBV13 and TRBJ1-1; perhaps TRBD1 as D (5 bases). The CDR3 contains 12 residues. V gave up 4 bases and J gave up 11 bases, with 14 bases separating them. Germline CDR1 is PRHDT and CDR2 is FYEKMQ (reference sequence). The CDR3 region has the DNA TGTGCCAGCAGCTCAAACAGGTGGGGCGCTTTCTTT. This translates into CASSSNRWGAFF.

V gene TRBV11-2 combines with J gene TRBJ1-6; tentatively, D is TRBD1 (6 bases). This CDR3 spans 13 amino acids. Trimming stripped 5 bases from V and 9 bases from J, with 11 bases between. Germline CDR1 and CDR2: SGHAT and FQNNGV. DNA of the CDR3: TGTGCCAGCAGCCTGGGACAAATTTCACCCCTCCACTTT. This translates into CASSLGQISPLHF.